The subject of this entry is one T cell receptor beta chain. The antigen remains unidentified. Sequencing used immunoSEQ multiplex PCR; TCRdb keeps in-frame clones, though not all of them. This table holds hundreds of thousands of clones, 75% to 90% found once. This sample is part of a study of cytomegalovirus exposure and HLA in healthy donors. Study findings and constraints: For most TCR sequences rarity was the rule, although some public TCRs occurred in many donors. It was reportedly the case that the classifier diagnosed cytomegalovirus status with high specificity and sensitivity.

The CDR3 is 17 amino acids. The ends were cut back, 3 bases at V and 0 bases at J, with 12 bases in the middle. The germline V gene encodes CDR1 SNHLY and CDR2 FYNNEI. The source material was PBMCs. This rearrangement joins TRBV2 to TRBJ2-6; D perhaps matches TRBD2 (5 bases). The TCR originated in a woman under 30 in good health and CMV-seronegative. CDR3 protein: CASSDWTPSSGANVLTF. The CDR3 DNA reads as TGTGCCAGCAGTGATTGGACTCCTAGCTCTGGGGCCAACGTCCTGACTTTC.